The clone carrying this TCR beta chain was observed many times. The antigen is unknown. The germline V gene has CDR1 SNHLY and CDR2 FYNNEI. V lost 8 bases and J lost 1, with 8 bases in between. The CDR3 has 12 amino acids. The data belong to a study of spatial heterogeneity in lung cancer. TCRdb re-derived calls from the 5' RACE reads in MiXCR, one entry per CDR3 protein. Among approximately 6,600 distinct CDR3 sequences, 1% to 1.5% were seen once, and the ten largest hold approximately 9.7%. General study points: Counts that tracked tumor mutation counts were those of expanded intratumoral alpha and beta TCRs.

Indicated time point: sample taken at primary tumor resection. The sequencing used lung tumor tissue, collected at surgery. This clonotype was obtained from a male donor with early-stage non-small cell lung cancer. This chain joins TRBV2 and TRBJ2-5; weak D call: TRBD2 (6 bases). CDR3 sequence: CASRGTQETQYF. CDR3 DNA: TGTGCCAGCCGGGGGACCCAAGAGACCCAGTACTTC. Looking up the rest from reference TRBV2 and TRBJ2-5 gives the full variable domain: EPEVTQTPSHQVTQMGQEVILRCVPISNHLYFYWYRQILGQKVEFLVSFYNNEISEKSEIFDDQFSVERPDGSNFTLKIRSTKLEDSAMYFCASRGTQETQYFGPGTRLLVL.